The rows below give T cell receptor beta chains drawn from one sample of a study of shared clonotypes between healthy human individuals. The protocol was immunoSEQ multiplex PCR, while the TCRdb copy is restricted to in-frame clones and leaves out a portion. This table has around 200,000 clones, 90% to 95% appearing once. The sequenced material came from naive CD4+ T cells sorted from blood. The source is a woman aged 25 to 39 in good health. Both conserved end residues are trimmed from each CDR3.

j_gene,len,v_gene,CDR3aa
TRBJ1-1,11,TRBV10-3,ASTGTMNTEAF
TRBJ2-1,13,TRBV19,ASSPLAGGYNEQF
TRBJ2-7,10,TRBV7-9,ASSTSSYEQY
TRBJ1-4,13,TRBV7-8,ASSLGGGFNEKLF
TRBJ2-3,12,TRBV19,ASSTAGYADTQY
TRBJ2-7,13,TRBV18,ASSRGIGGWDEQY
TRBJ2-1,14,TRBV5-1,ASSLHWTGEPDEQF
TRBJ2-1,13,TRBV5-1,ASSLVSGSPNEQF
TRBJ2-3,15,TRBV28,ASSLGWLAASTDTQY
TRBJ2-5,14,TRBV14,ASSQGLAGGQGKQY
TRBJ1-1,13,TRBV28,ASSLVAGRGTEAF
TRBJ1-1,12,TRBV6-5,ASTSRASNTEAF
TRBJ2-2,13,TRBV14,ASSQERAVAGELF
TRBJ1-1,16,TRBV5-8,ASSFKVIGVLMGTEAF
TRBJ1-1,14,TRBV4-1,ASSQRGTVGNTEAF
TRBJ2-4,13,TRBV18,ASSPRLGGKNIQY
TRBJ2-7,11,TRBV5-1,ASSGGQGYEQY
TRBJ2-3,11,TRBV29-1,SLQSGDTDTQY
TRBJ2-1,12,TRBV28,ASTPASGRTEQF
TRBJ1-2,14,TRBV27,ASSQQGFLGIDGYT
-,8,TRBV10-3,AVLAGEQY
TRBJ2-7,14,TRBV14,ASSPHRTTRFYEQY
TRBJ2-5,11,TRBV14,ASSQLDRETQY
TRBJ2-5,14,TRBV28,ASSLRGQGGQETQY